The clone carrying this T cell receptor beta chain was counted a few times. Its antigen remains unknown. The record originates from a study of beta chain features in type 1 diabetes. Study-level findings and limits: For Type 1 diabetes patients, all four CD4+ subsets carried TCRB CDR3s that were moderately but significantly shorter.

Expressed TCRB transcripts were sequenced after all isolated RNA was converted to cDNA. TCRdb's copy holds only in-frame clones and misses some; the assay was immunoSEQ multiplex PCR. The data contain nearly 350,000 clones, 7% to 10% of them singletons. This CDR3 has 13 residues. The germline CDR1 and CDR2 sequences are ENHRY and SYGVKD. Trimming pared 11 bases from V and 4 bases from J, leaving 16 bases between. The receptor comes from a man aged 25-45 years with type 1 diabetes. Sequencing was done on a sample of central memory CD4+ T cells from blood. The chain links TRBV10-3 to TRBJ2-3, with D perhaps matching TRBD1 or TRBD2 (6 bases each). The CDR3 sequence is CAPGLGGPDTQYF. The CDR3 bases are TGTGCCCCCGGACTCGGGGGCCCAGATACGCAGTATTTT.